This T cell receptor beta chain is from a study of cytomegalovirus exposure and HLA in healthy donors. TCRdb keeps only in-frame clones here, not all; method: immunoSEQ multiplex PCR. This repertoire shows 150,000 to 200,000 clones, around 88% found once; its top ten account for about 1.5%. The count of this clone is one. The CDR3 is 15 residues long. Germline CDR1 SSHAT, CDR2 FNYEAQ (reference sequence). The germline V and J ends were trimmed by 1 base and 4 bases, with 12 bases remaining between them. This clonotype was sampled from a young woman in good health and CMV-seronegative. Sequencing was performed on PBMCs. The gene calls are TRBV7-7 and TRBJ2-3, with TRBD2 as a possible D gene (6 bases). DNA for the CDR3: TGTGCCAGCAGCTTAGGACGGGAGTTTGCAGATACGCAGTATTTT. Protein: CASSLGREFADTQYF.